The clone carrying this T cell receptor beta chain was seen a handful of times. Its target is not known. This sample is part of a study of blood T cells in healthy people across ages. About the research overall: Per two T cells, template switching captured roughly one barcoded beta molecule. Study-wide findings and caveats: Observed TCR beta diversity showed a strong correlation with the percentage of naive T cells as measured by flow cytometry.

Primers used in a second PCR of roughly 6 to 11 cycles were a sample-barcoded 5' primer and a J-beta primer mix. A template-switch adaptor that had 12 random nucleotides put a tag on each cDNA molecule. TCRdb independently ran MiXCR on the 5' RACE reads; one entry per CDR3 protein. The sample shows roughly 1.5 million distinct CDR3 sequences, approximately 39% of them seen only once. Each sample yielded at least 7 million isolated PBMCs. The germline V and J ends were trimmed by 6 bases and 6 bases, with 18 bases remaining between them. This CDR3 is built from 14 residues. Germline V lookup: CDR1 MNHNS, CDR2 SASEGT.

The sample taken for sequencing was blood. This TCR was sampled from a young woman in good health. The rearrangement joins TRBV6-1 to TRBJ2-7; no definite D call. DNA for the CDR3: TGTGCCAGCAGGCAACCGGGTTACCTCGGCGAGCAGTACTTC. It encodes CASRQPGYLGEQYF.